The 23 T cell receptor beta chains below come from one sample, sequenced in a study of T cell changes during pregnancy in multiple sclerosis. Sequenced by immunoSEQ multiplex PCR; TCRdb stores in-frame clones only, minus some. This table has tens of thousands of clones, 80% to 90% appearing once. The sequencing here drew on CD8+ T cells from peripheral blood mononuclear cells, taken in the second trimester of pregnancy. These receptors all stem from a female donor with multiple sclerosis, enrolled in a pregnancy study.

The V and J genes are TRBV19 and TRBJ1-5, with 10 bases fitting TRBD1. Germline CDR1 reads LNHDA; CDR2 reads SQIVND (reference sequence). Trimming cost V 5 bases and J 8 bases; bases outside gene matches: 9. This CDR3 region has 15 residues. CDR3 DNA sequence: TGTGCCAGTAGTTATTATCGACAGGGGGCAGAGCCCCAGCATTTT. It specifies CASSYYRQGAEPQHF.

The chain has TRBV28 and TRBJ1-2, with D unresolved. V lost 3 bases to trimming and J lost 6 bases, with 17 bases between them. The CDR3 is 15 amino acids. Germline V gives CDR1 MDHEN, CDR2 SYDVKM. CDR3 sequence (DNA): TGTGCCAGCAGTTTGGTGTTTACAGATAATGATGGCTACACCTTC. Protein product: CASSLVFTDNDGYTF.

The chain has TRBV5-4 and TRBJ2-3; perhaps TRBD2 as D (6 bases). With 0 bases removed from V and 2 bases from J, the gap between germline ends came to 13 bases. The CDR3 length is 16 residues. CDR1 and CDR2 (germline): SGHNT, YYREEE (reference sequence). Written as DNA, the CDR3 is TGTGCCAGCAGCTTGGATGAGGGAGGATCCACAGATACGCAGTATTTT. Its translation is CASSLDEGGSTDTQYF.

The CDR3 nucleotides are TGTGCCAGCAGTTTATATGCGGGAGCATCGGTTAGCTACAATGAGCAGTTCTTC. This gives the protein CASSLYAGASVSYNEQFF. The V gene is TRBV27, the J gene TRBJ2-1; 7 nucleotides match TRBD2. With 1 base clipped from V and 3 bases from J, the junction kept 12 bases outside the gene matches. CDR1 and CDR2 (germline): MNHEY, SMNVEV (reference sequence). The length of the CDR3 is 18 residues.

This chain uses TRBV11-3 with TRBJ1-1; perhaps TRBD1 as D (6 bases). Germline values: CDR1 SGHNT, CDR2 YENEEA. Trimming pared 4 bases from V and 4 bases from J, leaving 13 bases between. The CDR3 is made up of 14 amino acids. CDR3 protein: CASSSSGDSTEAFF. In DNA, the CDR3 is TGTGCCAGCAGCTCGTCAGGGGATTCCACTGAAGCTTTCTTT.

This chain uses TRBV7-6 with TRBJ2-7, with TRBD1 as a possible D gene (5 bases). In germline, CDR1 is SGHVS, CDR2 FNYEAQ. Trimming stripped 1 base from V and 3 bases from J, with 10 bases between. The CDR3 runs 14 residues. CDR3 amino acids: CASSLDGQGYEQYF. CDR3 bases: TGTGCCAGCAGCTTAGACGGGCAGGGCTACGAGCAGTACTTC.

The V and J genes are TRBV6-5 and TRBJ1-3; D gene uncertain. This CDR3 contains 14 residues. Per the germline V gene, CDR1 is MNHEY and CDR2 is SVGAGI. V was pared by 2 bases and J by 2 bases, with 7 bases between. CDR3 DNA: TGTGCCAGCAGTTACCCGGGTGCTGGAAACACCATATATTTT. It specifies CASSYPGAGNTIYF.

This clone was seen only once. The rearrangement uses TRBV27 and TRBJ1-5; possibly TRBD1 for D (5 bases). This CDR3 comprises 12 residues. Germline CDR1 reads MNHEY; CDR2 reads SMNVEV (reference sequence). V lost 3 bases to trimming and J lost 16 bases, with 16 bases between them. In nucleotides, the CDR3 is TGTGCCAGCAGTTTCTTACAGGATGAGCTCCATTTT. Translating gives CASSFLQDELHF.

The V gene is TRBV7-6, the J gene TRBJ1-1; possibly TRBD1 for D (6 bases). V lost 5 bases to trimming and J lost 1 base, with 8 bases between them. The CDR3 totals 13 residues. CDR1 and CDR2 (germline): SGHVS, FNYEAQ. CDR3: CASSPTGNTEAFF. DNA for the CDR3: TGTGCCAGCAGCCCGACAGGGAACACTGAAGCTTTCTTT.

This chain connects TRBV6-5 to TRBJ2-7; 7 positions agree with TRBD1. The CDR3 contains 14 residues. Trimming removed 4 bases from V and 6 bases from J; junction bases left unmatched: 9. Germline V gene sequence: CDR1 MNHEY, CDR2 SVGAGI. For the CDR3, the DNA is TGTGCCAGCAGTTCCCGACAGGGTTTGTTCGAGCAGTACTTC. Protein sequence: CASSSRQGLFEQYF.

The V gene is TRBV7-8, the J gene TRBJ1-2; a weak D match, TRBD1 (5 bases). V lost 4 bases, J lost 3 bases, and 12 bases lay in between. Germline CDR1 and CDR2: SGHVS and FQNEAQ. This CDR3 is 14 amino acids long. The CDR3 is CASSSRAVDYGYTF. CDR3 nucleotide sequence: TGTGCCAGCAGCTCCAGGGCGGTCGACTATGGCTACACCTTC.

The chain employs TRBV6-5 and TRBJ2-7; TRBD1 matches at 7 bases. This CDR3 has 14 residues. CDR1 MNHEY and CDR2 SVGAGI come from the germline V gene. After removal of 7 bases from V and 4 bases from J, the junction contained 10 bases not matched to a gene. In DNA form, the CDR3 reads TGTGCCAGCACCCCGCCGGGACAGAAATACGAGCAGTACTTC. Translated, it gives CASTPPGQKYEQYF.

This rearrangement joins TRBV28 to TRBJ1-4; the D is unclear. Germline V CDR1 and CDR2: MDHEN, SYDVKM. Trimming stripped 5 bases from V and 6 bases from J, with 16 bases between. The CDR3 has 15 residues. CDR3 coding DNA: TGTGCCAGCAGTCCCGGGGATTTTCAGGATGAAAAACTGTTTTTT. Translated: CASSPGDFQDEKLFF.

The chain employs TRBV6-5 and TRBJ1-1; D is unresolved. The CDR3 is 14 residues long. CDR1 and CDR2 (germline): MNHEY, SVGAGI. V lost 0 bases and J 3 bases, leaving 8 bases between the germline ends. CDR3: CASSYSEGYTEAFF. The CDR3 DNA sequence: TGTGCCAGCAGTTACTCGGAGGGATACACTGAAGCTTTCTTT.

The V and J genes are TRBV13 and TRBJ1-4, with a weak D call TRBD1 (6 bases). This CDR3 has 16 amino acids. V was trimmed by 0 bases and J by 8 bases, leaving 16 bases between them. CDR1 is PRHDT and CDR2 is FYEKMQ in the germline V gene (reference sequence). CDR3 nucleotide sequence: TGTGCCAGCAGCTTAGGCGCGGGAGGGGGGGGCGAAAAACTGTTTTTT. Translated, it gives CASSLGAGGGGEKLFF.

The genes are TRBV27 and TRBJ2-7, with D tentatively TRBD1 (6 bases). Germline V gives CDR1 MNHEY, CDR2 SMNVEV (reference sequence). The germline V and J ends were trimmed by 7 bases and 2 bases, with 15 bases remaining between them. This CDR3 is 14 amino acids long. CDR3 DNA: TGTGCCAGCAAATGGGGGCAGGGACCCTACGAGCAGTACTTC. As protein: CASKWGQGPYEQYF.

This rearrangement joins TRBV7-9 to TRBJ1-2; D unresolved. The CDR3 covers 13 residues. The germline V gene has CDR1 SEHNR and CDR2 FQNEAQ (reference sequence). V was cut by 1 base and J by 5 bases, with 8 bases left in between. The CDR3 reads CASSLGAGYGYTF. CDR3 coding DNA: TGTGCCAGCAGCTTAGGGGCGGGGTATGGCTACACCTTC.

The rearrangement uses TRBV28 and TRBJ2-2; D is possibly TRBD2 (6 bases). CDR1 is MDHEN and CDR2 is SYDVKM in the germline V gene. This CDR3 is 13 amino acids long. V was shortened by 1 base and J by 9 bases, with 9 bases between the two germline ends. The chain's CDR3 is CASSLLRGRELFF. The CDR3 nucleotides are TGTGCCAGCAGTTTATTGCGGGGCCGGGAGCTGTTTTTT.

The rearrangement joins TRBV1 to TRBJ2-7; the table's D call of TRBD1 was not tested on the DNA. TRBV1 is deemed a pseudogene. This CDR3 comprises 15 residues. The CDR3 nucleotides are TGCACCAGCAGCCAAGGTCAGACAGGGCCGTACGAGCAGTACTTC. This sequence encodes CTSSQGQTGPYEQYF.

In its sample, this clone was seen a few times. The germline gene is not matched at one end of the junction; a read error may be the cause. The V and J genes are TRBV27 and TRBJ1-2, with 8 bases that match TRBD1. Germline V gives CDR1 MNHEY, CDR2 SMNVEV (reference sequence). There are 12 residues in the CDR3. The CDR3 sequence is CASSPLTGEMAF. CDR3 DNA sequence: TGTGCCAGCAGTCCGTTGACAGGGGAGATGGCCTTC.

This clone appeared a few times. In nucleotides, the CDR3 is TGCGCCAGCAGCCAAGAACGGGACAGGGAAGGTCCGAATGAAAAACTGTTTTTT. Translated, it gives CASSQERDREGPNEKLFF. The V call is TRBV4-3, the J call TRBJ1-4; 9 nucleotides align to TRBD1. The CDR3 consists of 18 residues. Germline V CDR1 and CDR2: LGHNA, YSLEER. After removal of 0 bases from V and 5 bases from J, the junction contained 10 bases not matched to a gene.

In this sample, this clone turned up a few times. The V gene is TRBV15, the J gene TRBJ1-2, with D unclear. V dropped 4 bases and J dropped 7 bases, with 7 bases sitting between them. There are 11 residues in the CDR3. CDR1 LNHNV and CDR2 YYDKDF come from the germline V gene (reference sequence). In DNA, the CDR3 is TGTGCCACCAGCATCAACGGTGGCTACACCTTC. Protein product: CATSINGGYTF.

The rearrangement links TRBV6-5 to TRBJ1-1, with TRBD1 matching over 10 bases. After removal of 0 bases from V and 8 bases from J, the junction contained 9 bases not matched to a gene. The CDR3 contains 16 residues. In germline, CDR1 is MNHEY, CDR2 SVGAGI. CDR3 amino acids: CASSYSPFGQGDEAFF. The CDR3 DNA sequence: TGTGCCAGCAGTTACTCGCCGTTTGGACAGGGGGACGAAGCTTTCTTT.